This is a list of T cell receptor beta chains from one sample in a study of blood T cell repertoires in COVID-19. Only in-frame clones appear in the TCRdb table, and some are missing; sequencing was by immunoSEQ multiplex PCR. Of fewer than 70,000 clones in the sample, more than 75% were seen once. The sequenced material came from peripheral blood. The source is a man in his forties with COVID-19, enrolled during active disease. The CDR3 runs from the conserved cysteine through the conserved F or W. Each record gives: D gene, V gene, J gene, clone size, CDR3 DNA, CDR3 protein. A D gene is named only where the DNA matches it firmly. Size values are once, few and many counts, or a class for expanded clones, and some rows have none.

NA,TRBV12-3/TRBV12-4,TRBJ2-5,NA,TGTGCCAGCAGTTTCGTTAACCAAGAGACCCAGTACTTC,CASSFVNQETQYF
NA,TRBV18,TRBJ2-3,NA,TGTGCCAGCTCACCCCCGGGTACGCAGTATTTT,CASSPPGTQYF
NA,TRBV2,TRBJ1-1,NA,TGTGCCAGCAGTGGACAGGTGGACACTGAAGCTTTCTTT,CASSGQVDTEAFF
TRBD2,TRBV10-1,TRBJ2-7,NA,TGCGCCAGCAGTGGCAGCGGGGCCGAGCAGTACTTC,CASSGSGAEQYF
TRBD1,TRBV3-1/TRBV3-2,TRBJ1-1,NA,TGTGCCAGCAGCCTAGGACAGGGTCGGACGGGGTTTGAAGCTTTCTTT,CASSLGQGRTGFEAFF
NA,TRBV5-1,TRBJ2-2,NA,TGCGCCAGCAGCGCAAATCCCAGCACCGGGGAGCTGTTTTTT,CASSANPSTGELFF
TRBD1,TRBV9,TRBJ2-7,NA,TGTGCCAGCAGCGTATCCGTGGGACAGGGGTCCTACGAGCAGTACTTC,CASSVSVGQGSYEQYF
NA,TRBV6-5,TRBJ2-4,NA,TGTGCCAGTGGACTTGCGGCAAAAAACATTCAGTACTTC,CASGLAAKNIQYF
NA,TRBV7-2,TRBJ1-5,NA,TGTGCCAGCAGCCCCAGGTCAGGAGGGCGGCAGCCCCAGCATTTT,CASSPRSGGRQPQHF
NA,TRBV6-5,TRBJ2-7,NA,TGTGCCAGCAGTTACGCCTATGGGGGGTCCTACGAGCAGTACTTC,CASSYAYGGSYEQYF
TRBD2,TRBV6-6,TRBJ2-2,once,TGTGCCAGCAGTCGTGCCCGACTAGCGGGGGTGAACACCGGGGAGCTGTTTTTT,CASSRARLAGVNTGELFF
NA,TRBV7-9,TRBJ2-5,NA,TGTGCCAGCAGCTTAGGACAGGCTGGGGAGACCCAGTACTTC,CASSLGQAGETQYF
NA,TRBV5-6,TRBJ2-1,NA,TGTGCCAGCAGCTACCTCTCGGACACTTACAATGAGCAGTTCTTC,CASSYLSDTYNEQFF
TRBD1,TRBV7-9,TRBJ2-3,NA,TGTGCCAGCAGCCCGGGACAGTCCTCAGATACGCAGTATTTT,CASSPGQSSDTQYF
TRBD1,TRBV19,TRBJ2-4,NA,TGTGCCAGTAGTCTAGGGGGACAGCTTATAAACATTCAGTACTTC,CASSLGGQLINIQYF
NA,TRBV25-1,TRBJ2-1,NA,TGTGCCAGCAGTGATGGTGGGAGCTCCTACAATGAGCAGTTCTTC,CASSDGGSSYNEQFF
NA,TRBV7-9,TRBJ1-4,once,TGTGCCAGCAGCTTGCCTGAGGAAAGGAAAGAAAAACTGTTTTTT,CASSLPEERKEKLFF
TRBD1,TRBV9,TRBJ1-2,NA,TGTGCCAGCAGCCAAATGATCGGGACAGGGGTCTATGGCTACACCTTC,CASSQMIGTGVYGYTF
TRBD1,TRBV12-3/TRBV12-4,TRBJ1-2,NA,TGTGCCAGCACCCCAGACAGGGGGTATGGCTACACCTTC,CASTPDRGYGYTF
NA,TRBV5-1,TRBJ2-5,NA,TGCGCCAGCAGCTTGGAGATCGACAGGCAAGAGACCCAGTACTTC,CASSLEIDRQETQYF
NA,TRBV11-2,TRBJ1-3,NA,TGTGCCAGCAGCCCGGGAGGGGCGGGTGGAAACACCATATATTTT,CASSPGGAGGNTIYF
TRBD1,TRBV7-7,TRBJ2-1,few,TGTGCCAGCAGCTTAGCGGTGGACAGGGTAAATGAGCAGTTCTTC,CASSLAVDRVNEQFF
NA,TRBV27,TRBJ1-5,NA,TGTGCCAGCGGCCGATTTAATCAGCCCCAGCATTTT,CASGRFNQPQHF
TRBD2,TRBV2,TRBJ2-1,NA,TGTGCCAGCACCTGGACTAGCGGGCTCTCCTCCTACAATGAGCAGTTCTTC,CASTWTSGLSSYNEQFF
NA,TRBV2,TRBJ1-4,NA,TGTGCCAGCAGTGAAGGGGCTGAAAAACTGTTTTTT,CASSEGAEKLFF
NA,TRBV5-1,TRBJ2-7,few,TGCGCCAGCAGCTTGGTCGGTAGTGACGAGCAGTACTTC,CASSLVGSDEQYF
NA,TRBV13,TRBJ1-3,once,TGTGCCAGCAGCCCGAGACTTCCGGATCACTCTGGAAACACCATATATTTT,CASSPRLPDHSGNTIYF
NA,TRBV9,TRBJ2-3,NA,TGTGCCAGCAGCGTACTAGCGCAAGATACGCAGTATTTT,CASSVLAQDTQYF
NA,TRBV6-2/TRBV6-3,TRBJ2-7,NA,TGTGCCAGCAGTCCCGCTGGGGGCGACGAGCAGTACTTC,CASSPAGGDEQYF
NA,TRBV10-3,TRBJ1-2,NA,TGTGCCATCAGTGAGCCAACGCGGGCCTACACCTTC,CAISEPTRAYTF
NA,TRBV5-1,TRBJ2-2,NA,TGCGCCAGCAGCTTGGCGGGTTCCCTAGGGAACACCGGGGAGCTGTTTTTT,CASSLAGSLGNTGELFF
NA,TRBV4-1,TRBJ2-1,few,TGCGCCAGCAGCCAACCCGAGAGCTCCTACAATGAGCAGTTCTTC,CASSQPESSYNEQFF
TRBD2,TRBV6-6,TRBJ2-7,NA,TGTGCCAGCAGTTACGGACTAGAGGGCGGCGAGCAGTACTTC,CASSYGLEGGEQYF
NA,TRBV5-1,TRBJ2-7,NA,TGCGCCAGCAGCTTGGGAGCAGGCCAGAGCTCCTACGAGCAGTACTTC,CASSLGAGQSSYEQYF